This T cell receptor beta chain was observed in a study of T cells in Graves' hyperthyroidism and ophthalmopathy. At least ten counts were recorded for this clonotype. CDR3 length: 15 residues. V lost 5 bases, J lost 6 bases, and 10 bases stayed unmatched. Germline CDR1 and CDR2: SGHNT and YENEEA. TCR beta CDR3 regions were amplified from RNA. The TCR CDR3 was amplified in a first-round RT-PCR using the HTBI primer set. From the multiplex PCR reads, TCRdb called clonotypes with MiXCR, one entry per CDR3 protein. The sample lists around 690,000 distinct CDR3 sequences, 20% occurring once. Sequenced: blood. The chain joins TRBV11-3 to TRBJ2-7, with 10 bases aligning to TRBD1. The sequence was collected from a man aged 30 to 45 with Graves' ophthalmopathy. For the CDR3, the DNA is TGTGCCAGCAGCCCAGGGACAGGGGAAGCGGGCGAGCAGTACTTC. Protein sequence: CASSPGTGEAGEQYF.